These 9 T cell receptor beta chains originate from one sample sequenced in a study of regulatory T cells in long-lasting Graves disease. Time point reported: newly diagnosed GD, antithyroid drugs for less than 3 months. PBMC-derived RNA was used for the TCR library. Building the TCR beta libraries relied on iRepertoire HTBI primers, and CDR3 regions underwent Arm-PCR. TCRdb itself ran the multiplex PCR reads through MiXCR, one entry per CDR3 protein. The sample yields about 350,000 distinct CDR3 sequences, approximately 15% seen once. These data also formed part of another study, on T cells in Graves' hyperthyroidism and ophthalmopathy.

The specimen comprised peripheral blood mononuclear cells (PBMCs), sampled at new diagnosis, from a patient treated with antithyroid drugs. These receptors all stem from a man aged 35 to 55 with Graves disease.

This clonotype occurred once. V and J are TRBV28 and TRBJ2-7; 8 bases agree with TRBD1. The V and J ends lost 10 bases and 0 bases, in that order; junction bases with no gene match: 8. The germline CDR1 and CDR2 sequences are MDHEN and SYDVKM. The CDR3 has 14 amino acids. For the CDR3, the DNA is TGTGCCAACAGAAAAACAGGGGGCTCCTACGAGCAGTACTTC. It specifies CANRKTGGSYEQYF.

The V call is TRBV12-3 or TRBV12-4, the J call TRBJ2-4; 14 bases are a match to TRBD2. V was clipped by 3 bases and J by 7 bases; unmatched bases: 11. CDR3 length: 18 amino acids. The CDR3 DNA reads as TGTGCCAGCAGTTTCAAGTCCTTGGGACTAGCGGGGGAGAACATTCAGTACTTC. Its protein product is CASSFKSLGLAGENIQYF.

This clonotype was detected a few times. V gene TRBV2 combines with J gene TRBJ2-1; D might be TRBD1 or TRBD2, each matching 7 bases. Germline values: CDR1 SNHLY, CDR2 FYNNEI. Between the trimmed V and J ends, which lost 7 bases and 8 bases, there was a span of 18 bases. The CDR3 runs to 14 residues. CDR3 residues: CASTRGLGGDEQFF. CDR3 nucleotides: TGTGCCAGCACGAGGGGGCTAGGGGGGGATGAGCAGTTCTTC.

In nucleotides, the CDR3 is TGTGCCAGCAGCCCGTGGAAAAACATTCAGTACTTC. This codes for CASSPWKNIQYF. The chain combines TRBV6-2 or TRBV6-3 with TRBJ2-4, with D hard to call. Between the trimmed V and J ends, which lost 6 bases and 4 bases, there was a span of 7 bases. The CDR3 totals 12 residues. Germline CDR1 is MNHEY and CDR2 is SVGEGT.

This clonotype has ten or more counts. This chain uses TRBV7-2 with TRBJ1-5, with D maybe TRBD1 (6 bases). Trimming took off 2 bases at V and 7 bases at J, with 12 bases between the two ends. CDR1 SGHTA and CDR2 FQGNSA come from the germline V gene. CDR3 size: 14 residues. In nucleotides, the CDR3 is TGTGCCAGCAGCTTACGCAGGGGCCCCCAGCCCCAGCATTTT. It yields the protein CASSLRRGPQPQHF.

This chain's CDR3 is CASSLPSDSPSGNTIYF. The CDR3 DNA is TGTGCCAGCAGTTTGCCCTCGGACAGCCCTTCTGGAAACACCATATATTTT. The chain combines TRBV28 with TRBJ1-3; TRBD1 is a possible D gene (6 bases). V lost 3 bases, J lost 1 base, and 16 bases lay in between. CDR3 size: 17 residues. The germline V gene encodes CDR1 MDHEN and CDR2 SYDVKM.

At least ten counts were recorded for this clonotype. V and J are TRBV12-3 or TRBV12-4 and TRBJ2-3; the D gene could be TRBD1 or TRBD2 (7 bases each). The CDR3 sequence is 14 residues long. V lost 3 bases and J 8 bases, leaving 15 bases between the germline ends. The CDR3 DNA sequence: TGTGCCAGCAGTTTCCAGGGGGGGAGGGTTACGCAGTATTTT. It encodes CASSFQGGRVTQYF.

This clonotype turned up a few times. The V gene is TRBV9, the J gene TRBJ2-5, with 8 bases aligning to TRBD2. Trimming at V came to 4 bases and at J to 5 bases, leaving 13 bases not matched to a gene. Per germline, CDR1 SGDLS and CDR2 YYNGEE. The CDR3 has 16 amino acids. CDR3: CASSLMGAGGGETQYF. The CDR3 coding sequence is TGTGCCAGCAGCTTGATGGGGGCGGGGGGCGGCGAGACCCAGTACTTC.

CDR3 amino acids: CASSGSREQYF. In nucleotides, the CDR3 is TGTGCCAGCAGCGGGTCCCGAGAGCAGTACTTC. The V gene is TRBV7-8, the J gene TRBJ2-7, with D unclear. This CDR3 is built from 11 residues. The germline V gene encodes CDR1 SGHVS and CDR2 FQNEAQ. Trimming left V 5 bases short and J 7 bases short, with 9 bases between.